This is a list of T cell receptor beta chains from one sample in a study of shared clonotypes between healthy human individuals. Data came from immunoSEQ multiplex PCR; TCRdb stores just in-frame clones and leaves some out. The sample has about 2.4 million clones, more than 85% seen once. The specimen sequenced was naive CD4+ T cells from PBMCs. These receptors came from a man between 18 and 35 years old in good health. Some clones in this sample may be carry-over from other donors' samples. Each CDR3 is given with its conserved first and last residue. The order of the fields is D gene, V gene, J gene, clone size, CDR3 DNA, CDR3 protein. A D gene is named only where the DNA matches it firmly. Clone size is shown for a subset of rows, as once, few, many or a class of expanded clone.

D: TRBD2; V: TRBV10-3; J: TRBJ2-1; size: NA; DNA: TGTGCCATCAAGACATCGGGACTAGCGGGAGAGAGCTCCTACAATGAGCAGTTCTTC; CDR3: CAIKTSGLAGESSYNEQFF
D: NA; V: TRBV7-9; J: TRBJ1-5; size: few; DNA: TGTGCCAGCAGCCTGGGGACCGCGGAGCCCCAGCATTTT; CDR3: CASSLGTAEPQHF
D: TRBD1; V: TRBV5-1; J: TRBJ1-2; size: NA; DNA: TGCGCCAGCAGCCCAGGACAGGGGCCTCGCTATGGCTACACCTTC; CDR3: CASSPGQGPRYGYTF
D: TRBD1; V: TRBV6-5; J: TRBJ1-2; size: NA; DNA: TGTGCCAGCAGTTCGACAGGGGGTCCCTATGGCTACACCTTC; CDR3: CASSSTGGPYGYTF
D: NA; V: TRBV10-1; J: TRBJ2-5; size: NA; DNA: TGCGCCCGGGACACAAATTCTCCGTACCAAGAGACCCAGTACTTC; CDR3: CARDTNSPYQETQYF
D: NA; V: TRBV28; J: TRBJ1-2; size: NA; DNA: TGTGCCAGCAGTTTAGGTCGGGGCAGGCGGATCTATGGCTACACCTTC; CDR3: CASSLGRGRRIYGYTF
D: NA; V: TRBV30; J: TRBJ2-3; size: NA; DNA: TGTGCTTGGAGTAGAGGTCCGCCGGGAGATACGCAGTATTTT; CDR3: CAWSRGPPGDTQYF
D: NA; V: TRBV29-1; J: TRBJ2-3; size: NA; DNA: TGCAGCGTTGCCACCTACAGGGGAGGTCCCGATACGCAGTATTTT; CDR3: CSVATYRGGPDTQYF
D: NA; V: TRBV30; J: TRBJ2-7; size: NA; DNA: TGTGCCTGCACCCGTTGGGGGCGGGAGACCAAGAGCTCCTACGAGCAGTACTTC; CDR3: CACTRWGRETKSSYEQYF
D: NA; V: TRBV5-1; J: TRBJ1-2; size: NA; DNA: TGCGCCAGCAGCCCCCCGGGGGGCGACTATGGCTACACCTTC; CDR3: CASSPPGGDYGYTF
D: NA; V: TRBV28; J: TRBJ2-6; size: NA; DNA: TGTGCCAGCAGCATCCCCGCGTCTGGGGCCAACGTCCTGACTTTC; CDR3: CASSIPASGANVLTF
D: TRBD1; V: TRBV27; J: TRBJ2-3; size: NA; DNA: TGTGCCAGCTACTCATCGGACAGGAGCCCCGAAGATACGCAGTATTTT; CDR3: CASYSSDRSPEDTQYF
D: NA; V: TRBV14; J: TRBJ2-1; size: NA; DNA: TGTGCCAGCAGCGAAGGTCGGTTAAATGAGCAGTTCTTC; CDR3: CASSEGRLNEQFF
D: NA; V: TRBV29-1; J: TRBJ1-3; size: NA; DNA: TGCAGCGTTGAAGAGGCGACAGCGGGAAACACCATATATTTT; CDR3: CSVEEATAGNTIYF
D: NA; V: TRBV28; J: TRBJ2-1; size: NA; DNA: TGTGCCAGCATGCGGGGTATTGAGCAGTTCTTC; CDR3: CASMRGIEQFF
D: NA; V: TRBV6-5; J: TRBJ2-7; size: NA; DNA: TGTGCCAGCAGTTACCCGGGAGTGGAGTACTTC; CDR3: CASSYPGVEYF
D: TRBD2; V: TRBV27; J: TRBJ2-1; size: NA; DNA: TGTGCCAGCAGTCCCCGGACTAGCGGGAGAAGTGAGCAGTTCTTC; CDR3: CASSPRTSGRSEQFF
D: NA; V: TRBV19; J: TRBJ2-7; size: NA; DNA: TGTGCCAGCGCTAGCGTGCCCTACGAGCAGTACTTC; CDR3: CASASVPYEQYF
D: NA; V: TRBV5-1; J: TRBJ2-5; size: NA; DNA: TGCGCCAGCAGCCCCAGGAGGTCGCAAGAGACCCAGTACTTC; CDR3: CASSPRRSQETQYF
D: TRBD2; V: TRBV7-2; J: TRBJ2-7; size: NA; DNA: TGTGCCAGCAGCTTACCCTCGTCCCTCGCCGGGAGGGGGTACGAGCAGTACTTC; CDR3: CASSLPSSLAGRGYEQYF
D: TRBD1; V: TRBV5-5; J: TRBJ2-1; size: NA; DNA: TGTGCCAGCAGCTTGAACAGGGGGCTCTGGAATGAGCAGTTCTTC; CDR3: CASSLNRGLWNEQFF
D: NA; V: TRBV7-9; J: TRBJ2-7; size: once; DNA: TGTGCCAGCAGCTCCAGTTCGAGTTACGAGCAGTACTTC; CDR3: CASSSSSSYEQYF
D: NA; V: TRBV30; J: TRBJ1-2; size: NA; DNA: TGTGCCTGGAGTGAGTCCCAGATCTACACCTTC; CDR3: CAWSESQIYTF
D: NA; V: TRBV7-9; J: TRBJ2-7; size: NA; DNA: TGTGCCAGCAGCCCCCTCACCCTCTACGAGCAGTACTTC; CDR3: CASSPLTLYEQYF
D: TRBD1; V: TRBV7-3; J: TRBJ1-2; size: NA; DNA: TGTGCCAGCAGCTTAACTGCGGGACAGGGTACTGGCTACACCTTC; CDR3: CASSLTAGQGTGYTF
D: NA; V: TRBV28; J: TRBJ2-1; size: NA; DNA: TGTGCCAGCCTCGAAAAAAAAGCTAGCTCCTACAATGAGCAGTTCTTC; CDR3: CASLEKKASSYNEQFF
D: NA; V: TRBV21-1; J: TRBJ2-6; size: NA; DNA: TGTGCCAGCAGCAAGCACCGGGACAGACCTTCCTCCTCTGGGGCCAACGTCCTGACTTTC; CDR3: CASSKHRDRPSSSGANVLTF
D: TRBD2; V: TRBV7-2; J: TRBJ2-5; size: NA; DNA: TGTGCCAGCAGCTTACTCGGGCTAGCGGGAGAAGAGACCCAGTACTTC; CDR3: CASSLLGLAGEETQYF
D: NA; V: TRBV6-1; J: TRBJ1-5; size: NA; DNA: TGTGCCAGCAGTGAAGTGGGGGTAATCAATCAGCCCCAGCATTTT; CDR3: CASSEVGVINQPQHF
D: NA; V: TRBV7-9; J: TRBJ1-1; size: NA; DNA: TGTGCCAGCAGCTTCTGGACGGGTGAAGCTTTCTTT; CDR3: CASSFWTGEAFF
D: NA; V: TRBV6-6; J: TRBJ2-3; size: NA; DNA: TGTGCCAGCAGTTACTCTCGGGGAAAAGGGTATTTT; CDR3: CASSYSRGKGYF
D: TRBD1; V: TRBV7-6; J: TRBJ2-5; size: NA; DNA: TGTGCCAGCACCCAATCCGCCGGGACAGGGCGGCAAGAGACCCAGTACTTC; CDR3: CASTQSAGTGRQETQYF
D: NA; V: TRBV28; J: TRBJ1-3; size: NA; DNA: TGTGCCAGCAGAGGAGACGGATGGGGGCGGAGGGCCCTCTCTGGAAACACCATATATTTT; CDR3: CASRGDGWGRRALSGNTIYF
D: TRBD1; V: TRBV30; J: TRBJ1-6; size: NA; DNA: TGTGCCTGGAGTGGGACAGGAGGGCGTAGCTCCTATAATTCACCCCTCCACTTT; CDR3: CAWSGTGGRSSYNSPLHF
D: NA; V: TRBV11-2; J: TRBJ2-6; size: NA; DNA: TGTGCCAGCAGCCCTGAAAGGAGTTTTGGGGCCAACGTCCTGACTTTC; CDR3: CASSPERSFGANVLTF
D: TRBD2; V: TRBV28; J: TRBJ2-5; size: NA; DNA: TGTGCCAGCAGTTTTGCACAGATAGCGGGGCAAGAGACCCAGTACTTC; CDR3: CASSFAQIAGQETQYF
D: TRBD2; V: TRBV9; J: TRBJ2-7; size: NA; DNA: TGTGCCAGCAGCAAAGGACTAGCGGGGTTAGGAGAGTACGAGCAGTACTTC; CDR3: CASSKGLAGLGEYEQYF
D: TRBD1; V: TRBV29-1; J: TRBJ1-1; size: NA; DNA: TGCAGCGTCTCTGAAGGTGGCGACAGGGTTTGGACTGAAGCTTTCTTT; CDR3: CSVSEGGDRVWTEAFF
D: NA; V: TRBV28; J: TRBJ2-7; size: NA; DNA: TGTGCCAGCGGTACGACCTCCGGGGGCGGCTACGAGCAGTACTTC; CDR3: CASGTTSGGGYEQYF
D: NA; V: TRBV7-9; J: TRBJ2-7; size: once; DNA: TGTGCCAGCAGCTTACTCGAGTACGAGCAGTACTTC; CDR3: CASSLLEYEQYF
D: TRBD2; V: TRBV18; J: TRBJ2-3; size: NA; DNA: TGTGCCAGCTCACAGACTAGCGGGGGCACAGATACGCAGTATTTT; CDR3: CASSQTSGGTDTQYF